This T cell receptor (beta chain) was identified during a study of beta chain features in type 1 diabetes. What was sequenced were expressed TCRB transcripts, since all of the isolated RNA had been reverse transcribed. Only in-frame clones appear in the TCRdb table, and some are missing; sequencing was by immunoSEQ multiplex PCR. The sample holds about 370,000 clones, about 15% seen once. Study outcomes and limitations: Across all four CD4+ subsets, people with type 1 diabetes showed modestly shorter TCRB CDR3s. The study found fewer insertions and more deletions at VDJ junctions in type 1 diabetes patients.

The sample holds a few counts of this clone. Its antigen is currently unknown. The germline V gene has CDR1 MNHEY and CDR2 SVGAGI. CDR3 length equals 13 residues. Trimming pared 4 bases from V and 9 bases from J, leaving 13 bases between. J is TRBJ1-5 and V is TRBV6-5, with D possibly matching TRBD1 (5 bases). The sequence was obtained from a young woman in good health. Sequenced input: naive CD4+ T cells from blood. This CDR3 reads CASSLTGLGPQHF. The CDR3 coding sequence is TGTGCCAGCAGTTTAACAGGTTTAGGGCCCCAGCATTTT.